This T cell receptor (beta chain) was documented in a study of Tregs in tolerant kidney transplant recipients. V was cut by 3 bases and J by 2 bases, with 17 bases left in between. The CDR3 loop spans 16 amino acids. CDR1 KGHSH and CDR2 LQKENI come from the germline V gene. General study points: Expanding Tregs on activated donor B cells appeared to best identify donor-specific TCRbeta clones. Nucleotide sequences could not be compared across some patients' samples due to primer changes. Few patients were studied, so findings need validation in larger groups.

Of note for this clone: Antigen unknown. Other DNA sequences in this specimen translate into the identical CDR3.

The repertoire was sequenced with immunoSEQ multiplex PCR; TCRdb's copy has only in-frame clones and lacks some. The sample has under 95,000 clones, approximately 90% seen once. The sequencing here drew on Tregs from blood, taken before the transplant. The chain uses TRBV18 and TRBJ2-7; TRBD1 is a possible D gene (6 bases). The receptor's source is a human donor who received a combined kidney and bone marrow transplant. The CDR3: CASSPGTPLGAYEQYF. The DNA for the CDR3 is TGTGCCAGCTCACCTGGGACACCTCTGGGTGCCTACGAGCAGTACTTC.